This entry lists 10 T cell receptor beta chains sequenced from one sample in a study of blood T cell repertoires in COVID-19. Profiling relied on immunoSEQ multiplex PCR, and the TCRdb table lists in-frame clones only, not all of them. The top ten clones hold approximately 2.6% of a sample with roughly 260,000 clones, more than 85% of them seen once. The sample was peripheral blood. The receptors stem from a person between 18 and 30 years old with COVID-19, enrolled during active disease.

The V call is TRBV2, the J call TRBJ2-5; TRBD1 is a possible D gene (5 bases). The CDR3 totals 14 residues. Germline V gene lookup returns CDR1 SNHLY and CDR2 FYNNEI. Trimming pared 7 bases from V and 6 bases from J, leaving 18 bases between. This CDR3 is CASTPQGAGKTQYF. Written as DNA, the CDR3 is TGTGCCAGCACCCCCCAGGGCGCAGGGAAGACCCAGTACTTC.

The chain employs TRBV19 and TRBJ2-1, with TRBD1 matching 7 bases. In germline, CDR1 is LNHDA, CDR2 SQIVND (reference sequence). The CDR3 has 14 amino acids. V was clipped by 6 bases and J by 6 bases; unmatched bases: 8. In DNA form, the CDR3 reads TGTGCCAGTAGCTCTACAGGGGTTGGCAATGAGCAGTTCTTC. Protein sequence: CASSSTGVGNEQFF.

This chain links TRBV25-1 with TRBJ1-6, with 7 bases matching TRBD1. Germline CDR1 reads MGHDK; CDR2 reads SYGVNS. Trimming cost V 8 bases and J 14 bases; bases outside gene matches: 15. The CDR3 spans 14 residues. DNA of the CDR3: TGTGCCAGCGACGACAGGGAAAGGTCGAGAACCCTCCACTTT. It yields the protein CASDDRERSRTLHF. The full variable domain, its missing parts supplied by reference TRBV25-1 and TRBJ1-6, is EADIYQTPRYLVIGTGKKITLECSQTMGHDKMYWYQQDPGMELHLIHYSYGVNSTEKGDLSSESTVSRIRTEHFPLTLESARPSHTSQYLCASDDRERSRTLHFGNGTRLTVT.

This chain connects TRBV5-1 to TRBJ1-1; D may be TRBD1 (6 bases). Germline V lookup: CDR1 SGHRS, CDR2 YFSETQ. Trimming shortened V by 4 bases and J by 5 bases, and 18 bases separated the two germline ends. This CDR3 has 15 residues. In nucleotides, the CDR3 is TGCGCCAGCAGCCCCATGCACAGGGAGGGTACTGAAGCTTTCTTT. Translating gives CASSPMHREGTEAFF.

The chain is built from TRBV5-5 and TRBJ1-2, with a possible D match to TRBD1 (5 bases). The CDR3 loop spans 15 amino acids. Germline lookup yields CDR1 SGHKS and CDR2 YYEKEE (reference sequence). V gave up 4 bases and J gave up 4 bases, with 17 bases separating them. Here the CDR3 reads CASSRDTGRGYGYTF. CDR3 DNA sequence: TGTGCCAGCAGCCGCGACACCGGTAGGGGCTATGGCTACACCTTC.

The gene calls are TRBV9 and TRBJ2-1; 8 bases map to TRBD2. Germline assignment: CDR1 SGDLS and CDR2 YYNGEE. CDR3 length equals 20 residues. Trimming at V came to 0 bases and at J to 7 bases, leaving 21 bases not matched to a gene. DNA for the CDR3: TGTGCCAGCAGCGTAGGAGGTCGAGCGGGGGAAAAGTTGGATAGAAATGAGCAGTTCTTC. Translation gives CASSVGGRAGEKLDRNEQFF.

The V and J genes are TRBV5-1 and TRBJ2-1; no firm D call. Germline loops: CDR1 SGHRS, CDR2 YFSETQ. Trimming removed 6 bases at V and 1 base at J, with 11 bases between. The CDR3 has 14 residues. CDR3 in DNA: TGCGCCAGCACCCCAACTGCTTCCTACAATGAGCAGTTCTTC. Protein: CASTPTASYNEQFF.

The chain couples TRBV28 to TRBJ2-5, with 7 nucleotides matching TRBD2. Germline V gene lookup returns CDR1 MDHEN and CDR2 SYDVKM. The CDR3 consists of 13 residues. Losses at the gene ends were 3 bases for V and 5 bases for J; bases not matched to a gene: 3. Written as DNA, the CDR3 is TGTGCCAGCAGTTTTGTCGGGGGGGAGACCCAGTACTTC. This gives the protein CASSFVGGETQYF.

The V gene is TRBV6-5, the J gene TRBJ1-2; D perhaps matches TRBD1 (5 bases). Germline loops: CDR1 MNHEY, CDR2 SVGAGI. V dropped 6 bases and J dropped 5 bases, with 7 bases sitting between them. The CDR3 sequence is 11 residues long. CDR3 sequence (DNA): TGTGCCAGCAGGGGGCTATATGGCTACACCTTC. Translation: CASRGLYGYTF.

This CDR3 is CARSPGLAQEMVSYNEQFF. CDR3 nucleotide sequence: TGTGCCAGAAGCCCGGGACTAGCTCAAGAGATGGTGTCCTACAATGAGCAGTTCTTC. V usage is TRBV5-3 and J usage is TRBJ2-1, with 9 nucleotides matching TRBD2. TRBV5-3 is flagged as an ORF with uncertain function. J gave up 1 base and V 4 bases, and 15 bases lay outside the gene matches. CDR3 length: 19 amino acids.